The 22 T cell receptor beta chains listed next were all sequenced from one sample in a study of blood T cell repertoires in COVID-19. Method: immunoSEQ multiplex PCR; TCRdb's copy keeps in-frame clones and lacks some. Of approximately 300,000 clones in the sample, around nine tenths were seen once. The sequenced sample consisted of PBMCs or T cells enriched from blood (not recorded which). The receptor set was obtained from a woman younger than 45 who had been exposed to COVID-19.

V gene TRBV12-3 or TRBV12-4 combines with J gene TRBJ2-7, with 7 bases fitting TRBD2. The CDR3 has 12 residues. V gave up 8 bases and J gave up 1 base; unmatched junction bases: 2. The DNA for the CDR3 is TGTGCCAGCGGGGGGGATTCCTACGAGCAGTACTTC. It encodes CASGGDSYEQYF.

The sample holds one count of this clone. V gene TRBV27 combines with J gene TRBJ1-2, with 11 bases identical to TRBD1. Trimming removed 5 bases from V and 2 bases from J; junction bases left unmatched: 4. The CDR3 has 15 amino acids. Germline CDR1 MNHEY, CDR2 SMNVEV (reference sequence). The CDR3 protein is CASSPGQGANYGYTF. CDR3 DNA sequence: TGTGCCAGCAGTCCCGGACAGGGGGCCAACTATGGCTACACCTTC.

The J gene is TRBJ2-3, the V gene TRBV5-4; tentative D call: TRBD2 (6 bases). V was shortened by 2 bases and J by 0 bases, with 19 bases between the two germline ends. This CDR3 spans 18 amino acids. CDR1 and CDR2 (germline): SGHNT, YYREEE (reference sequence). This CDR3 reads CASSFSPVLAHSTDTQYF. The CDR3 DNA reads as TGTGCCAGCAGCTTCTCCCCGGTACTAGCCCATAGCACAGATACGCAGTATTTT.

The V and J genes are TRBV7-2 and TRBJ1-2; 7 nucleotides align to TRBD1. The CDR3 covers 13 residues. CDR1 is SGHTA and CDR2 is FQGNSA in the germline V gene. With V trimmed by 1 base and J by 9 bases, 5 bases remained unmatched. CDR3 sequence reads: CASSLGQGRSYTF. The DNA of the CDR3 is TGTGCCAGCAGCTTAGGACAGGGAAGGAGCTACACCTTC.

The CDR3 loop reads CASSLVTGLAFF. The CDR3 DNA reads as TGTGCCAGCAGCTTAGTGACGGGATTAGCTTTCTTT. The rearrangement joins TRBV7-2 to TRBJ1-1; no reliable D call. Germline CDR1 reads SGHTA; CDR2 reads FQGNSA. Trimming stripped 1 base from V and 10 bases from J, with 10 bases between. CDR3 length: 12 residues.

This clone was recorded only once. The V call is TRBV12-3 or TRBV12-4, the J call TRBJ2-5; a possible D gene is TRBD2 (6 bases). V was cut by 6 bases and J by 2 bases, with 10 bases left in between. There are 13 residues in the CDR3. The CDR3 coding sequence is TGTGCCAGCAGCAACCGGGGGCAAGAGACCCAGTACTTC. This codes for CASSNRGQETQYF.

This clone appeared once. CDR3 residues: CASSYMGIGKKLFF. The CDR3 DNA reads TGTGCCAGCAGTTACATGGGGATCGGGAAAAAACTGTTTTTT. V is TRBV6-5 and J is TRBJ1-4; D not certain. The CDR3 totals 14 residues. The V gene's germline CDR1 is MNHEY and CDR2 SVGAGI. Trimming shortened V by 2 bases and J by 9 bases, and 13 bases separated the two germline ends.

This rearrangement joins TRBV5-4 to TRBJ2-2, with 13 bases aligning to TRBD2. The CDR3 consists of 18 residues. V lost 3 bases and J lost 4; bases outside the gene matches: 9. CDR1 is SGHNT and CDR2 is YYREEE in the germline V gene (reference sequence). This CDR3 is CASSSRTSGGAGTGELFF. Here the CDR3 DNA reads TGTGCCAGCAGCTCTCGAACTAGCGGGGGGGCGGGCACCGGGGAGCTGTTTTTT.

This clone was recorded only once. The chain joins TRBV5-5 to TRBJ2-7; TRBD1 is a possible D gene (5 bases). V lost 4 bases, J lost 2 bases, and 10 bases lay in between. The CDR3 consists of 13 residues. CDR1 and CDR2 from the germline V gene are SGHKS and YYEKEE (reference sequence). CDR3 DNA: TGTGCCAGCAGCACCGAGACAGCCTACGAGCAGTACTTC. Its translation: CASSTETAYEQYF.

The DNA of the CDR3 is TGTGCCAGCAGCTTAGATTGGAGGGGTGAGCAGTTCTTC. This sequence encodes CASSLDWRGEQFF. This chain joins TRBV11-2 and TRBJ2-1; the D gene is possibly TRBD2 (6 bases). Trimming shortened V by 0 bases and J by 9 bases, and 9 bases separated the two germline ends. Germline V lookup: CDR1 SGHAT, CDR2 FQNNGV. The CDR3 contains 13 residues.

This rearrangement joins TRBV28 to TRBJ1-2, with D possibly being TRBD1 (5 bases). The CDR3 extends over 15 amino acids. Germline loops: CDR1 MDHEN, CDR2 SYDVKM. V was pared by 10 bases and J by 0 bases, with 18 bases between. The DNA of the CDR3 is TGTGCCACCGGGAGGGTGGCAGGGCCTAACTATGGCTACACCTTC. This encodes CATGRVAGPNYGYTF.

The chain combines TRBV18 with TRBJ1-1, with TRBD1 matching over 10 bases. V was pared by 2 bases and J by 0 bases, with 12 bases of the junction left unmatched. There are 19 residues in the CDR3. The germline V gene encodes CDR1 KGHSH and CDR2 LQKENI. The CDR3: CASSPILRGTGVMNTEAFF. The CDR3 coding sequence is TGTGCCAGCTCACCAATCCTTCGGGGGACAGGGGTCATGAACACTGAAGCTTTCTTT.

The chain combines TRBV19 with TRBJ1-1; the match to TRBD1 covers 8 bases. Germline CDR1 LNHDA, CDR2 SQIVND (reference sequence). The CDR3 contains 13 residues. Trimming took 5 bases from V and 11 from J; bases not matched to a gene: 10. In DNA, the CDR3 is TGTGCCAGTAGTTCCAACACAGGGGGTCTGGCTTTCTTT. The encoded protein is CASSSNTGGLAFF. Supplemented by reference TRBV19 and TRBJ1-1, the full variable domain reads DGGITQSPKYLFRKEGQNVTLSCEQNLNHDAMYWYRQDPGQGLRLIYYSQIVNDFQKGDIAEGYSVSREKKESFPLTVTSAQKNPTAFYLCASSSNTGGLAFFGQGTRLTVV.

V and J are TRBV28 and TRBJ1-4, with D possibly being TRBD1 (5 bases). CDR3 length: 13 amino acids. From germline, CDR1 is MDHEN and CDR2 SYDVKM. V dropped 4 bases and J dropped 6 bases, with 9 bases sitting between them. Here the CDR3 reads CASSSRGHEKLFF. In nucleotides, the CDR3 is TGTGCCAGCAGTTCAAGGGGCCATGAAAAACTGTTTTTT.

The chain recombines TRBV5-4 with TRBJ1-1, with D hard to call. V was shortened by 5 bases and J by 5 bases, with 10 bases between the two germline ends. Germline V gene data show CDR1 as SGHNT and CDR2 as YYREEE (reference sequence). This CDR3 spans 12 amino acids. The CDR3 spells CASSSPRTEAFF. Written as DNA, the CDR3 is TGTGCCAGCAGTTCTCCCCGGACTGAAGCTTTCTTT.

The CDR3 nucleotides read TGTGCCAGCAGCCCCCCCCCTTTTTCGGGGGGCTACACCTTC. It specifies CASSPPPFSGGYTF. The V gene is TRBV7-2, the J gene TRBJ1-2; D is unclear. The CDR3 loop spans 14 amino acids. In germline, CDR1 is SGHTA, CDR2 FQGNSA. Trimming left V 5 bases short and J 8 bases short, with 18 bases between.

CDR3 amino acids: CASSPPGTASTDTQYF. CDR3 DNA: TGTGCCAGCTCACCACCGGGGACAGCTAGCACAGATACGCAGTATTTT. The V call is TRBV18, the J call TRBJ2-3; 7 bases are shared with TRBD1. Germline assignment: CDR1 KGHSH and CDR2 LQKENI. The trim removed 0 bases at V and 0 bases at J, leaving 3 bases unmatched. This CDR3 is built from 16 residues. Based on the CDR3 plus reference TRBV18 and TRBJ2-3, the full variable domain is NAGVMQNPRHLVRRRGQEARLRCSPMKGHSHVYWYRQLPEEGLKFMVYLQKENIIDESGMPKERFSAEFPKEGPSILRIQQVVRGDSAAYFCASSPPGTASTDTQYFGPGTRLTVL.

The chain has TRBV5-1 and TRBJ2-7, with TRBD2 matching 7 bases. Trimming at V came to 7 bases and at J to 0 bases, leaving 10 bases not matched to a gene. CDR1 and CDR2 (germline): SGHRS, YFSETQ. The CDR3 covers 15 residues. The CDR3 spells CASLTWGDYSYEQYF. The CDR3 coding sequence is TGCGCCAGCCTCACCTGGGGGGACTACTCCTACGAGCAGTACTTC. The full variable domain, its missing parts supplied by reference TRBV5-1 and TRBJ2-7, is KAGVTQTPRYLIKTRGQQVTLSCSPISGHRSVSWYQQTPGQGLQFLFEYFSETQRNKGNFPGRFSGRQFSNSRSEMNVSTLELGDSALYLCASLTWGDYSYEQYFGPGTRLTVT.

This sequence joins TRBV6-5 and TRBJ1-6; 8 bases agree with TRBD1. CDR3 length: 12 residues. Germline values: CDR1 MNHEY, CDR2 SVGAGI. V trimming: 6 bases; J trimming: 11 bases; junction bases outside the gene matches: 3. The CDR3 loop reads CASRDRVTPLHF. CDR3 DNA: TGTGCCAGCAGGGACAGGGTTACACCCCTCCACTTT.

The chain recombines TRBV4-2 with TRBJ2-7, with 7 bases aligning to TRBD2. CDR1 LGHNA and CDR2 YNFKEQ come from the germline V gene. The CDR3 spans 16 residues. V shed 0 bases and J 7 bases; nucleotides not matched to a gene: 12. The DNA of the CDR3 is TGTGCCAGCAGCCAAGATCTGATCCAGGTCGGGAGGGAGCAGTACTTC. It is translated as CASSQDLIQVGREQYF.

This clone was counted a few times. This specimen includes other DNA sequences encoding the same CDR3. The chain is built from TRBV5-1 and TRBJ2-4; TRBD2 matches 9 bases. The length of the CDR3 is 16 residues. Germline trimming cut 0 bases from V and 5 bases from J; bases unmatched to any gene: 6. The germline gives CDR1 SGHRS, CDR2 YFSETQ. CDR3 coding DNA: TGCGCCAGCAGCTTGGTCTCTAGCGGGGCTCAAAACATTCAGTACTTC. Residues: CASSLVSSGAQNIQYF.

The chain has TRBV5-1 and TRBJ2-1; 10 bases fit TRBD1. Germline values: CDR1 SGHRS, CDR2 YFSETQ. V shed 0 bases, J shed 6 bases, and the junction held 3 bases outside the gene matches. CDR3 length: 15 amino acids. The CDR3 region is CASSLAGTGANEQFF. As DNA, the CDR3 is TGCGCCAGCAGCTTGGCCGGGACAGGGGCCAATGAGCAGTTCTTC.